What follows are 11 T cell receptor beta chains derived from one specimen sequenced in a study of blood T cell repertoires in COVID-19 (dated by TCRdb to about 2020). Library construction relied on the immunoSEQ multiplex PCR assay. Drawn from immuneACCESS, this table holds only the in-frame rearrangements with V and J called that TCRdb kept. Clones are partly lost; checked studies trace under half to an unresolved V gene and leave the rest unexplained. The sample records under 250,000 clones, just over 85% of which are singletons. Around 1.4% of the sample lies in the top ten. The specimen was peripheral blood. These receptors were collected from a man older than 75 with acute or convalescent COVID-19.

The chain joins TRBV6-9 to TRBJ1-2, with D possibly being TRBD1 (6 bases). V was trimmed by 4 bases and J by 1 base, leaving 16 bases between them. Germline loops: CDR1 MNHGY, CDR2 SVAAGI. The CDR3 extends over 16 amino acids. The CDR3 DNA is TGTGCCAGCAGTTCATATTCGACAGGATATAACTATGGCTACACCTTC. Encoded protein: CASSSYSTGYNYGYTF.

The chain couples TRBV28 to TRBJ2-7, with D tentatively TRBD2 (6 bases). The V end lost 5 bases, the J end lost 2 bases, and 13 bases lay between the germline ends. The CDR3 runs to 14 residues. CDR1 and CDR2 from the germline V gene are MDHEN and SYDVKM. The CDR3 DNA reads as TGTGCCAGCAGTCCACCGTCGGGGGCCTACGAGCAGTACTTC. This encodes CASSPPSGAYEQYF.

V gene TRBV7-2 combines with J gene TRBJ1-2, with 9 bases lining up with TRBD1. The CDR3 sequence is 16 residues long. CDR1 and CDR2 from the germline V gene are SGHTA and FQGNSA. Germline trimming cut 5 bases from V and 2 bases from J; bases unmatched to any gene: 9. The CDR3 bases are TGTGCCAGCAGCCTTGGGGGGACAGGGAGGAACTATGGCTACACCTTC. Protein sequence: CASSLGGTGRNYGYTF.

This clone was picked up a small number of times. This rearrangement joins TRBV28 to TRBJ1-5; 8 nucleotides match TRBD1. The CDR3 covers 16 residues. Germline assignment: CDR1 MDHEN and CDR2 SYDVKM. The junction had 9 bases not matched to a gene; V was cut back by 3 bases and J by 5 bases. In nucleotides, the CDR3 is TGTGCCAGCAGTTTCTCCTGGACAGGGCGCGATCAGCCCCAGCATTTT. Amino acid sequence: CASSFSWTGRDQPQHF. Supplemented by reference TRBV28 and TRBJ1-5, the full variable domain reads DVKVTQSSRYLVKRTGEKVFLECVQDMDHENMFWYRQDPGLGLRLIYFSYDVKMKEKGDIPEGYSVSREKKERFSLILESASTNQTSMYLCASSFSWTGRDQPQHFGDGTRLSIL.

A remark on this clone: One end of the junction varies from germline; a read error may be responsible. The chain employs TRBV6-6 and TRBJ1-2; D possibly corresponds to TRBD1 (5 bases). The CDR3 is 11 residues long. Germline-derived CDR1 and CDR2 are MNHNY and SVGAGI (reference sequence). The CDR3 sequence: CASTSEGQAAF. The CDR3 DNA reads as TGTGCCAGCACTTCGGAGGGGCAGGCGGCCTTC.

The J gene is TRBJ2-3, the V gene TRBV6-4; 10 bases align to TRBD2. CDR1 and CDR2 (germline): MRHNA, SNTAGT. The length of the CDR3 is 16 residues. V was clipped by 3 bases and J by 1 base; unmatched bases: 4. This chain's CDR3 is CASSELAGGGTDTQYF. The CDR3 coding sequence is TGTGCCAGCAGTGAATTAGCGGGAGGTGGCACAGATACGCAGTATTTT.

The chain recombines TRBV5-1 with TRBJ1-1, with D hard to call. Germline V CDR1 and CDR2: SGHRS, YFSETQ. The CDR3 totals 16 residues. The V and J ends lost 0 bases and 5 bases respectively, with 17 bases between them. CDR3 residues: CASSLDGDSVRTEAFF. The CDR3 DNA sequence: TGCGCCAGCAGCTTGGACGGGGATTCGGTTCGGACTGAAGCTTTCTTT.

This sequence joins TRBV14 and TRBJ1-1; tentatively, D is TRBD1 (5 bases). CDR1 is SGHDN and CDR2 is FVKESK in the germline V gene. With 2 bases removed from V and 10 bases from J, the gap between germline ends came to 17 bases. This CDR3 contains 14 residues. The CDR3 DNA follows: TGTGCCAGCAGCCAAATCGCAGGGCCTATCGGAGCTTTCTTT. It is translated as CASSQIAGPIGAFF.

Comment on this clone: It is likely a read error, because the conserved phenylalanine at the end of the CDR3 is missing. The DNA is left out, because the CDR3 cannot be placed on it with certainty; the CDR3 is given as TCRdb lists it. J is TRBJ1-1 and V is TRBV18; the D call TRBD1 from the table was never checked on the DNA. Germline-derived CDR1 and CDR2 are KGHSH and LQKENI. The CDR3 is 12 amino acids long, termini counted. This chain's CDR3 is CASSSGDRALTY.

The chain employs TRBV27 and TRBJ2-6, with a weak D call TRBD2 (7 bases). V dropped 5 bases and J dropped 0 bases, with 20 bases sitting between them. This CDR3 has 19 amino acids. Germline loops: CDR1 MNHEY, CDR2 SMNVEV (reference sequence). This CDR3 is CASSPRGGGRLSGANVLTF. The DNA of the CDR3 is TGTGCCAGCAGTCCCCGGGGAGGGGGTCGACTCTCTGGGGCCAACGTCCTGACTTTC.

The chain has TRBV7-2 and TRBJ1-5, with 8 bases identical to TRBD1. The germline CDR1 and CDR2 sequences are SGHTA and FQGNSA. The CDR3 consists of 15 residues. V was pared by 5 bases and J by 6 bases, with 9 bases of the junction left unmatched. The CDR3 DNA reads TGTGCCAGCAGCCCTCAGGGGGCGCTGCGTCAGCCCCAGCATTTT. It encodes CASSPQGALRQPQHF.